The rows below give T cell receptor beta chains drawn from one sample of a study of shared clonotypes between healthy human individuals. Data came from immunoSEQ multiplex PCR; TCRdb stores just in-frame clones and leaves some out. The repertoire holds 170,000 or so clones, with 65% to 70% as singletons. The sample was memory CD4+ T cells sorted from blood. The source of these receptors is a man aged 25-40 years in good health. CDR3s include the opening cysteine and the closing phenylalanine or tryptophan. The D gene is left open where the match is weak. Not all rows give a size; the values are once, few, many and, for expanded clones, a class.

clone_size d_call cdr3_length j_call v_call cdr3_nt cdr3_aa
NA TRBD1 15 TRBJ1-2 TRBV28 TGTGCCAGCAGTTATCCACCAGGACAGGGCTATGGCTACACCTTC CASSYPPGQGYGYTF
few NA 16 TRBJ2-2 TRBV5-1 TGCGCCAGCTCCGGACATCGGGACGTGAACACCGGGGAGCTGTTTTTT CASSGHRDVNTGELFF
NA NA 15 TRBJ1-2 TRBV7-2 TGTGCCAGCAGCTTAGGTACGGGGCTGGAGTATGGCTACACCTTC CASSLGTGLEYGYTF
few NA 16 TRBJ2-7 TRBV6-5 TGTGCCAGCAGTTATATCCTTGGGGGGAGCCTCTACGAGCAGTACTTC CASSYILGGSLYEQYF
NA NA 14 TRBJ2-7 TRBV5-1 TGCGCCAGCAGCCAGAACCGGGGCTTCTACGAGCAGTACTTC CASSQNRGFYEQYF
NA TRBD1 15 TRBJ2-1 TRBV6-6 TGTGCCAGCAGCAAGGGGCAGGGGGTACACGATGAGCAGTTCTTC CASSKGQGVHDEQFF
NA TRBD2 17 TRBJ2-1 TRBV11-2 TGTGCCAGCAGCTTCCATACACCGGGACTAGCGGGAAATGAGCAGTTCTTC CASSFHTPGLAGNEQFF
NA TRBD1 21 TRBJ2-1 TRBV6-4 TGTGCCAGCAGTGACAACTATGGAGGGGACAGGGGGCTTATCTCCTACAATGAGCAGTTCTTC CASSDNYGGDRGLISYNEQFF
NA NA 14 TRBJ2-2 TRBV7-2 TGTGCCAGCAGCTTCGGCTGGAACACCGGGGAGCTGTTTTTT CASSFGWNTGELFF
NA TRBD1 15 TRBJ2-7 TRBV6-6 TGTGCCAGCAGGGGAAGGGGACAGGGGGATGTCGAGCAGTACTTC CASRGRGQGDVEQYF
NA NA 14 TRBJ1-5 TRBV4-1 TGCGCCAGCAGCCAAGATGACGGGTATCAGCCCCAGCATTTT CASSQDDGYQPQHF
NA NA 15 TRBJ2-1 TRBV5-4 TGTGCCAGCAGCTTAGCGGCCCCAGATTACAATGAGCAGTTCTTC CASSLAAPDYNEQFF
many NA 14 TRBJ2-7 TRBV7-9 TGTGCCAGCAGCTTTGGAGGGAGCTCCTACGAGCAGTACTTC CASSFGGSSYEQYF
NA TRBD1 15 TRBJ2-2 TRBV10-3 TGTGCCATCAGTGAGCCGGGACAGGGGGCCGGGGAGCTGTTTTTT CAISEPGQGAGELFF
NA NA 16 TRBJ1-3 TRBV5-1 TGCGCCAGCAGCTTGGCCGCAGGGATCTCTGGAAACACCATATATTTT CASSLAAGISGNTIYF
NA NA 14 TRBJ1-3 TRBV29-1 TGCAGCGTTGGGGGCCAGGCAGCTGGAAACACCATATATTTT CSVGGQAAGNTIYF
NA NA 12 TRBJ1-1 TRBV29-1 TGCAGCGTTGGCGGGATCAACACTGAAGCTTTCTTT CSVGGINTEAFF
NA NA 14 TRBJ2-5 TRBV5-1 TGCGCCAGCAGCTTGGCGGGAGCCGGGGAGACCCAGTACTTC CASSLAGAGETQYF
NA TRBD2 18 TRBJ2-1 TRBV15 TGTGCCACCAGCAGAGATGTCGCTAGCGGGAGTTACTTCAATGAGCAGTTCTTC CATSRDVASGSYFNEQFF
NA TRBD2 17 TRBJ2-2 TRBV9 TGTGCCAGCAGCGTAGCGTCGGGCGGGAGCTACACCGGGGAGCTGTTTTTT CASSVASGGSYTGELFF
NA NA 14 TRBJ2-1 TRBV4-2 TGTGCCAGCAGCCGAGGGGCGTCCGGGGATGAGCAGTTCTTC CASSRGASGDEQFF
NA NA 13 TRBJ1-5 TRBV18 TGTGCCAGCTCATCACAGTACAATCAGCCCCAGCATTTT CASSSQYNQPQHF
few TRBD2 14 TRBJ2-1 TRBV7-2 TGTGCCAGCAACCCGGGACTAGGGCACAATGAGCAGTTCTTC CASNPGLGHNEQFF
NA TRBD1 15 TRBJ2-1 TRBV14 TGTGCCAGCAGCCCCTTACAGGGGGCCTTTAATGAGCAGTTCTTC CASSPLQGAFNEQFF
NA NA 15 TRBJ1-5 TRBV6-5 TGTGCCAGCAGCCAGATTTGGGACATAAATCAGCCCCAGCATTTT CASSQIWDINQPQHF
once NA 16 TRBJ2-7 TRBV7-8 TGTGCCAGCAGCTTAGGGGCACCTGGAGCTGGCTACGAGCAGTACTTC CASSLGAPGAGYEQYF
NA TRBD1 15 TRBJ2-7 TRBV30 TGTGCCTGGAGTGTGGGGACAGGGGTGGTCTACGAGCAGTACTTC CAWSVGTGVVYEQYF
NA NA 12 TRBJ2-7 TRBV6-1 TGTGCCAGCACAATTGGGACAACCCAGCAGTACTTC CASTIGTTQQYF
NA NA 13 TRBJ2-1 TRBV6-5 TGTGCCAGCAGTCGCCGGGACTTCAATGAGCAGTTCTTC CASSRRDFNEQFF
many TRBD1 14 TRBJ2-7 TRBV27 TGTGCCAGCACCGTGGACAGGGACAGCTACGAGCAGTACTTC CASTVDRDSYEQYF
NA NA 14 TRBJ2-7 TRBV6-5 TGTGCCAGCAGTTACTCGACGCCAAACTACGAGCAGTACTTC CASSYSTPNYEQYF
NA TRBD2 14 TRBJ2-7 TRBV7-2 TGTGCCAGCAGCTTGGGCGGGAGGGGATACGAGCAGTACTTC CASSLGGRGYEQYF
NA NA 14 TRBJ2-1 TRBV7-6 TGTGCCAGCAGCCTGGACGGCTCCTACAATGAGCAGTTCTTC CASSLDGSYNEQFF
NA NA 14 TRBJ2-1 TRBV7-8 TGTGCCAGCAGCTTAGTCTACCAGGGCCATGAGCAGTTCTTC CASSLVYQGHEQFF
few NA 11 TRBJ2-4 TRBV29-1 TGCAGCGTTGAAGGTATTGACATTCAGTACTTC CSVEGIDIQYF
few NA 13 TRBJ1-4 TRBV28 TGTGCCAGCAGTGTGGCCAGTGTTGAAAAACTGTTTTTT CASSVASVEKLFF
NA NA 16 TRBJ2-1 TRBV7-8 TGTGCCAGCAGTAAAGTGGGGGGACTGATAGGGAATGAGCAGTTCTTC CASSKVGGLIGNEQFF
NA NA 14 TRBJ1-5 TRBV7-6 TGTGCCAGCAGCTTAGGGGGGGCTAATCAGCCCCAGCATTTT CASSLGGANQPQHF
NA NA 14 TRBJ1-1 TRBV27 TGTGCCAGCAGTTCCCACATCCTGAACACTGAAGCTTTCTTT CASSSHILNTEAFF
NA TRBD2 15 TRBJ2-7 TRBV2 TGTGCCAGCTCCCCCGGGACTAACCTACGGTACGAGCAGTACTTC CASSPGTNLRYEQYF
few NA 16 TRBJ1-1 TRBV6-4 TGTGCCAGCACCCCCGGGGCCTCAGGGAGGAACACTGAAGCTTTCTTT CASTPGASGRNTEAFF
NA NA 11 TRBJ2-3 TRBV29-1 TGCAGCGCCACAGGGCTGGATACGCAGTATTTT CSATGLDTQYF
once NA 13 TRBJ1-2 TRBV12-5 TGTGCTAGTGGTTTGGACGGATTATATGGCTACACCTTC CASGLDGLYGYTF
NA TRBD2 15 TRBJ2-5 TRBV7-2 TGTGCCAGCAGCTTAGATAGCGGGAGGGGGGAGACCCAGTACTTC CASSLDSGRGETQYF
NA NA 12 TRBJ2-5 TRBV11-2 TGTGCCAGCCAAGACAGAGGAGAGACCCAGTACTTC CASQDRGETQYF
NA NA 18 TRBJ2-7 TRBV10-2 TGCGCCAGCGCCGCATGGGGAGGCAGCCCTACTTTGACCTACGAGCAGTACTTC CASAAWGGSPTLTYEQYF
NA NA 14 TRBJ2-5 TRBV19 TGTGCCAGTAGGAGTTCCGGGAGTGGGGAGACCCAGTACTTC CASRSSGSGETQYF
NA NA 14 TRBJ1-1 TRBV11-1 TGTGCCACACTCCGAATCGGGACACTCGATGGAGCTTTCTTT CATLRIGTLDGAFF
NA TRBD2 17 TRBJ2-5 TRBV5-1 TGCGCCAGCAGCTTGGCCGGTGCTAGCGGGAGTTTGGAGACCCAGTACTTC CASSLAGASGSLETQYF
once TRBD2 15 TRBJ2-3 TRBV5-1 TGCGCCAGCAGCTCGACTAGCGGCCATGGAGATACGCAGTATTTT CASSSTSGHGDTQYF
NA NA 13 TRBJ1-4 TRBV7-2 TGTGCCAGCAGCTTAGCGCTGAGTGAAAAACTGTTTTTT CASSLALSEKLFF
NA NA 13 TRBJ2-2 TRBV29-1 TGCAGCGCCGGACACACGAACACCGGGGAGCTGTTTTTT CSAGHTNTGELFF
NA NA 15 TRBJ2-3 TRBV5-1 TGCGCCAGCAGCCTCGGGGCGGCACCTACAGATACGCAGTATTTT CASSLGAAPTDTQYF
once NA 13 TRBJ2-7 TRBV2 TGTGCCAGCCGTTGCGACAGGTGCTACGAGCAGTACTTC CASRCDRCYEQYF
many NA 12 TRBJ2-1 TRBV19 TGTGCCACGCAAGTGGGCCGCAATGAGCAGTTCTTC CATQVGRNEQFF